Sequencing of this TCR beta chain was carried out in a study of circulating and synovial CD4+ cells in juvenile arthritis. TCRdb's copy holds only in-frame clones and misses some; the assay was immunoSEQ multiplex PCR. The sample yields roughly 32,000 clones, over 90% seen once. The TCR was taken from a human donor with juvenile idiopathic arthritis. Input material: CD4+ T cells from blood.

CDR3 protein: CAILITSGGPQVPRDVGRGELQFF. The DNA of the CDR3 is TGTGCCATTCTTATAACTAGCGGGGGGCCCCAAGTCCCACGTGATGTCGGGAGGGGGGAATTACAGTTCTTC. V gene TRBV10-3 combines with J gene TRBJ2-1, with 12 bases identical to TRBD2. This CDR3 is built from 24 residues. Trimming removed 9 bases from V and 13 bases from J; junction bases left unmatched: 43. Per the germline V gene, CDR1 is ENHRY and CDR2 is SYGVKD.